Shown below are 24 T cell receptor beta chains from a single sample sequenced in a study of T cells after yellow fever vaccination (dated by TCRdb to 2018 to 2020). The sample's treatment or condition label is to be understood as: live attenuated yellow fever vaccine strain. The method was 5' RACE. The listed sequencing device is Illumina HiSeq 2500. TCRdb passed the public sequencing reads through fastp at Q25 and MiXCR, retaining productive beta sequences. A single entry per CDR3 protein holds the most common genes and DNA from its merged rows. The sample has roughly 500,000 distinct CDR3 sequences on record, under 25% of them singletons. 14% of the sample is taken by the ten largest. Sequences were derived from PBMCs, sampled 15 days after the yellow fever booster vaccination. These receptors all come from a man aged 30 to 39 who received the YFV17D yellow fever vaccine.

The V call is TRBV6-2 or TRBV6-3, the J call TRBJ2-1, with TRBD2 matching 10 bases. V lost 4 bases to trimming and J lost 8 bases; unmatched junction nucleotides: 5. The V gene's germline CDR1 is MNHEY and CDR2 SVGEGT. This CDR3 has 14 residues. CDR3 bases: TGTGCCAGCAGTTTCGGACTAGCGGTGGATGAGCAGTTCTTC. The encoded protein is CASSFGLAVDEQFF.

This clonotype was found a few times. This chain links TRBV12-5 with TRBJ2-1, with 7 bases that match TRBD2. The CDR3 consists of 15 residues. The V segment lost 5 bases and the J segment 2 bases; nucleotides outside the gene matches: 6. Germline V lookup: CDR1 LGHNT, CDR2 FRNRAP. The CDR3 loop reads CASGLGGLAYNEQFF. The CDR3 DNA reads TGTGCTAGTGGTCTCGGGGGGTTAGCCTACAATGAGCAGTTCTTC. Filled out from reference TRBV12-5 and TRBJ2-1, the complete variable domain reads DARVTQTPRHKVTEMGQEVTMRCQPILGHNTVFWYRQTMMQGLELLAYFRNRAPLDDSGMPKDRFSAEMPDATLATLKIQPSEPRDSAVYFCASGLGGLAYNEQFFGPGTRLTVL.

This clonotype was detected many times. This CDR3 is CASGRVRGFADTQYF. In DNA form, the CDR3 reads TGTGCCAGCGGCCGGGTTAGGGGTTTCGCCGATACGCAGTATTTT. The chain carries TRBV12-3 or TRBV12-4 and TRBJ2-3; maybe TRBD1 (5 bases). Trimming removed 8 bases from V and 6 bases from J, with 21 bases in between. The CDR3 has 15 amino acids.

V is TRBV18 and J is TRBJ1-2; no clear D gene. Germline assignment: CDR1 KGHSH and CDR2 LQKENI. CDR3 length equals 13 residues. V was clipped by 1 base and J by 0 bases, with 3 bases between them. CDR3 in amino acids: CASSPRTNYGYTF. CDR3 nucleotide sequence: TGTGCCAGCTCACCACGCACTAACTATGGCTACACCTTC. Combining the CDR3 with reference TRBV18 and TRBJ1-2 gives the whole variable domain NAGVMQNPRHLVRRRGQEARLRCSPMKGHSHVYWYRQLPEEGLKFMVYLQKENIIDESGMPKERFSAEFPKEGPSILRIQQVVRGDSAAYFCASSPRTNYGYTFGSGTRLTVV.

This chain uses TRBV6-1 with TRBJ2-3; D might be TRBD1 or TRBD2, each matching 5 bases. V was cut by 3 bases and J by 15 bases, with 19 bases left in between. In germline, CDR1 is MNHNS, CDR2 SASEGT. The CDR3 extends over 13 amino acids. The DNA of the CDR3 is TGTGCCAGCAGTGACCATCCCGGGACCCGCATCTATTTT. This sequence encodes CASSDHPGTRIYF.

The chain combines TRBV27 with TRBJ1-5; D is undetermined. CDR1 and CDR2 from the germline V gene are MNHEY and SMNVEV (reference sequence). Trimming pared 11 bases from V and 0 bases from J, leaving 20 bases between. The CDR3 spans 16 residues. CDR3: CADNSTRRNSNQPQHF. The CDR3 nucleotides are TGTGCCGACAACAGTACGAGGCGGAATAGCAATCAGCCCCAGCATTTT.

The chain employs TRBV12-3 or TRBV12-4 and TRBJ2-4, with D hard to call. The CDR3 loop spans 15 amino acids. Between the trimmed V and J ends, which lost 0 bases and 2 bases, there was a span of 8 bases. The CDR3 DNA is TGTGCCAGCAGTTTAGCATCCGGAACCAAAAACATTCAGTACTTC. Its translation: CASSLASGTKNIQYF.

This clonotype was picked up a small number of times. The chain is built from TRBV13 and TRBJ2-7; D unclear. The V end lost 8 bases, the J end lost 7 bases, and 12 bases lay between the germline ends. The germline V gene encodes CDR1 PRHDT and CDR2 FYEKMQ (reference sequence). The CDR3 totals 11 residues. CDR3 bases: TGTGCCAGCGAATTCTCTGGGGAGCAGTACTTC. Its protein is CASEFSGEQYF.

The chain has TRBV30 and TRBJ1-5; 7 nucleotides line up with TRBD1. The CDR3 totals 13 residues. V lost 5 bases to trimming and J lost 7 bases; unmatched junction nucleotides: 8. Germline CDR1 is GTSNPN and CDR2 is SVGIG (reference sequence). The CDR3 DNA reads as TGTGCCTGGGAGACAGGGTTTCAGCAGCCCCAGCATTTT. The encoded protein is CAWETGFQQPQHF.

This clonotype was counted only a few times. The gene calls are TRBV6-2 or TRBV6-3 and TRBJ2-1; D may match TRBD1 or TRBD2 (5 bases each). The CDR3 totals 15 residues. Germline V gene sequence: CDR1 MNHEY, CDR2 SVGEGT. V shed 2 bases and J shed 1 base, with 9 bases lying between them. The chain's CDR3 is CASSYLEGSYNEQFF. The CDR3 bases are TGTGCCAGCAGTTACCTTGAGGGGTCCTACAATGAGCAGTTCTTC.

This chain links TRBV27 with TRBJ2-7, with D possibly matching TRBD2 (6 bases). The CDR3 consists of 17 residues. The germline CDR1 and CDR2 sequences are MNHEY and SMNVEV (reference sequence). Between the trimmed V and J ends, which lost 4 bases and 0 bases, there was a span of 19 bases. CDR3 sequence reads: CASSSPQLAESSYEQYF. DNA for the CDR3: TGTGCCAGCAGTTCCCCCCAACTAGCTGAGAGCTCCTACGAGCAGTACTTC.

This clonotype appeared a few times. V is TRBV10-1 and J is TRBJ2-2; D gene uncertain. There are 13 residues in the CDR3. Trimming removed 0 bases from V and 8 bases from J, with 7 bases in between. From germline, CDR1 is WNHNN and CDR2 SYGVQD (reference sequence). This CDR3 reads CASSESDKGELFF. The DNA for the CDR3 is TGCGCCAGCAGTGAGTCGGATAAGGGGGAGCTGTTTTTT.

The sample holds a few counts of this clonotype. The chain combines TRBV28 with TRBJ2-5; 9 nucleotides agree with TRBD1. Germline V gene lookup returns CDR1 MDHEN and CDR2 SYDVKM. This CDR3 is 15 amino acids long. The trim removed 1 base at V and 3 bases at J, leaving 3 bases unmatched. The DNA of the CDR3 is TGTGCCAGCAGTTTATCGGGACAGGGTAAAGAGACCCAGTACTTC. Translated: CASSLSGQGKETQYF. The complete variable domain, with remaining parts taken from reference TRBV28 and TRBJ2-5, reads DVKVTQSSRYLVKRTGEKVFLECVQDMDHENMFWYRQDPGLGLRLIYFSYDVKMKEKGDIPEGYSVSREKKERFSLILESASTNQTSMYLCASSLSGQGKETQYFGPGTRLLVL.

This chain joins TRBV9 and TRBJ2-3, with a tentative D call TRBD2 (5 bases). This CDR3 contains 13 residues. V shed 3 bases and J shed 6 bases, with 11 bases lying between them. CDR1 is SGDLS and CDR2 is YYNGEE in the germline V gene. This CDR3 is CASSEAVADTQYF. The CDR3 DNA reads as TGTGCCAGCAGCGAGGCGGTAGCGGATACGCAGTATTTT.

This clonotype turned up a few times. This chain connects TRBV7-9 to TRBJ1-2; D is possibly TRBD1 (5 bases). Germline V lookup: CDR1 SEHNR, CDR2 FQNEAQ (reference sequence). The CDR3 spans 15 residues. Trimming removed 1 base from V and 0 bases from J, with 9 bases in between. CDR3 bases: TGTGCCAGCAGCTTAGGGGGCGCAGCTAACTATGGCTACACCTTC. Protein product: CASSLGGAANYGYTF.

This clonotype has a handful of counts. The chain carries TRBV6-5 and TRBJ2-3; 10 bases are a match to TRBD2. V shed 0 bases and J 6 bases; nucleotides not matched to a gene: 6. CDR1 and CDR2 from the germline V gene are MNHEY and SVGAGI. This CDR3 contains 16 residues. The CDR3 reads CASSYSSGRASDTQYF. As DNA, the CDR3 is TGTGCCAGCAGTTACTCGAGCGGGAGGGCCAGTGATACGCAGTATTTT.

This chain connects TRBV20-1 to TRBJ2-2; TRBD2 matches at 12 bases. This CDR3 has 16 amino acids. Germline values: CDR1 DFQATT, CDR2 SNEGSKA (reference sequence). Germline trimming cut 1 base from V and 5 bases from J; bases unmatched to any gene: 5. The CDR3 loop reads CSARGLAGVETGELFF. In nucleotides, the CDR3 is TGCAGTGCTAGAGGACTAGCGGGAGTGGAGACCGGGGAGCTGTTTTTT.

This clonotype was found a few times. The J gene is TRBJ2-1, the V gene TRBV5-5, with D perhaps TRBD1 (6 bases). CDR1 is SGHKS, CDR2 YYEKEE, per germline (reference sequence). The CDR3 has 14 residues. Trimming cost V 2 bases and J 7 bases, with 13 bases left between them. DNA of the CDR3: TGTGCCAGCAGCTTTCAGGGGTTTAATAATGAGCAGTTCTTC. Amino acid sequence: CASSFQGFNNEQFF.

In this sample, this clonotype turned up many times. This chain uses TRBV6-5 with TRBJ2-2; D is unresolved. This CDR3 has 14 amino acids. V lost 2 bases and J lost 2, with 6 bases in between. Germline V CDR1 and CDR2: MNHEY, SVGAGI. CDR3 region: CASSYQINTGELFF. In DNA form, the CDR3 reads TGTGCCAGCAGTTACCAGATTAACACCGGGGAGCTGTTTTTT.

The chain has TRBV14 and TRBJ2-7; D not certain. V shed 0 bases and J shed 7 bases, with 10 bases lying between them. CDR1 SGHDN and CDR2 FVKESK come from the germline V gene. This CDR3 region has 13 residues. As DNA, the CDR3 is TGTGCCAGCAGCCAAGATCTGGGGATGGAGCAGTACTTC. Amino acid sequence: CASSQDLGMEQYF. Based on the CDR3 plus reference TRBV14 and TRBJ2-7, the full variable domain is EAGVTQFPSHSVIEKGQTVTLRCDPISGHDNLYWYRRVMGKEIKFLLHFVKESKQDESGMPNNRFLAERTGGTYSTLKVQPAELEDSGVYFCASSQDLGMEQYFGPGTRLTVT.

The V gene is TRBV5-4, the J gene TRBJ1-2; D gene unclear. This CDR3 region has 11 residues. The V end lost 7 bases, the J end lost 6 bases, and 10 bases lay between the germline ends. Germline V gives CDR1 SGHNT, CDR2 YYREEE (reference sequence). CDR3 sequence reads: CASGGRDGYTF. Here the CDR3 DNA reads TGTGCCAGCGGTGGACGGGATGGCTACACCTTC.

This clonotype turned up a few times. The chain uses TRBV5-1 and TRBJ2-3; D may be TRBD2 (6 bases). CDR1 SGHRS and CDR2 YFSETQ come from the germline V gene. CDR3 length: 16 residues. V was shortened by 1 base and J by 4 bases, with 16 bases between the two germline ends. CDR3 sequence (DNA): TGCGCCAGCAGCTTGTTAGCCCTACAGCGGGCAGATACGCAGTATTTT. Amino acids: CASSLLALQRADTQYF. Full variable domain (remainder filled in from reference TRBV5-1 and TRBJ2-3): KAGVTQTPRYLIKTRGQQVTLSCSPISGHRSVSWYQQTPGQGLQFLFEYFSETQRNKGNFPGRFSGRQFSNSRSEMNVSTLELGDSALYLCASSLLALQRADTQYFGPGTRLTVL.

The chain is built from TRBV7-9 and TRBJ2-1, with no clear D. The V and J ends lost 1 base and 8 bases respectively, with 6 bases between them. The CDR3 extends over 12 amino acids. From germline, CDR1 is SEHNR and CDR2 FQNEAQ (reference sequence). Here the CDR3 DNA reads TGTGCCAGCAGCTTAGGTTTGGATGAGCAGTTCTTC. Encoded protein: CASSLGLDEQFF.

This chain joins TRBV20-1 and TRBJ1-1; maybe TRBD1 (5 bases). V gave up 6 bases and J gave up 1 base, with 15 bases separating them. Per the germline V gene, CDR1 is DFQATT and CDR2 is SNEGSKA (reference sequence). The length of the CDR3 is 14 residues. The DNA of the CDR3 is TGCAGTGCCGAAAGAGGGGCCCGGAACACTGAAGCTTTCTTT. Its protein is CSAERGARNTEAFF.